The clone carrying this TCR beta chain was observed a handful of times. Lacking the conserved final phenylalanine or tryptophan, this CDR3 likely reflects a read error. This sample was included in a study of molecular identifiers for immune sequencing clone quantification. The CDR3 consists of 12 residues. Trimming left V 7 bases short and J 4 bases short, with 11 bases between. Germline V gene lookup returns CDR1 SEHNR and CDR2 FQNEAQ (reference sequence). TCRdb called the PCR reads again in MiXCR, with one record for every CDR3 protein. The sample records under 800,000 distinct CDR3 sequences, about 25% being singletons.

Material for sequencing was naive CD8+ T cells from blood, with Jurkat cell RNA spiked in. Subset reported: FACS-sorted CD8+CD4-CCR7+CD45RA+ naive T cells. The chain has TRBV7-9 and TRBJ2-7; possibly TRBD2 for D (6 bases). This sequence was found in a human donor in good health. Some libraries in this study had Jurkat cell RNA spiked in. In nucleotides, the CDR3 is TGTGCCAGCACCTTGGGGACTTACGAGCAGTACATC. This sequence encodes CASTLGTYEQYI.